The 27 T cell receptor beta chains reported below all come from one sample, sequenced in a study of blood T cell repertoires in COVID-19. This table comes from immunoSEQ multiplex PCR, and its TCRdb copy is limited to in-frame clones, with some not included. This table has some 450,000 clones, approximately 90% appearing once. Specimen: peripheral blood. The receptors were gathered from a woman aged 50 to 60 with COVID-19, enrolled during active disease.

The chain uses TRBV7-8 and TRBJ2-1, with D possibly being TRBD1 (6 bases). The CDR3 runs 17 residues. V lost 1 base and J lost 0, with 13 bases in between. The germline gives CDR1 SGHVS, CDR2 FQNEAQ. For the CDR3, the DNA is TGTGCCAGCAGCTTAGTATGGACAGCCTACTCCTACAATGAGCAGTTCTTC. Translated: CASSLVWTAYSYNEQFF.

The chain uses TRBV10-1 and TRBJ2-3; the D gene is possibly TRBD2 (5 bases). The CDR3 length is 16 residues. V was pared by 3 bases and J by 0 bases, with 13 bases between. CDR1 and CDR2 (germline): WNHNN, SYGVQD (reference sequence). CDR3 amino acids: CASSETGVSSTDTQYF. The CDR3 coding sequence is TGCGCCAGCAGTGAAACCGGGGTGTCTAGCACAGATACGCAGTATTTT.

The chain is built from TRBV7-8 and TRBJ2-3; the D gene is possibly TRBD2 (5 bases). The CDR3 covers 14 residues. The ends were cut back, 7 bases at V and 5 bases at J, with 16 bases in the middle. Looked up from germline, CDR1 is SGHVS and CDR2 is FQNEAQ. Here the CDR3 reads CASTQRGRGDTQYF. CDR3 bases: TGTGCCAGCACCCAGAGAGGCCGGGGAGATACGCAGTATTTT.

The rearrangement links TRBV24-1 to TRBJ1-2; 9 nucleotides agree with TRBD1. CDR1 and CDR2 (germline): KGHDR, SFDVKD. Trimming took 4 bases from V and 4 from J; bases not matched to a gene: 6. CDR3 length equals 15 residues. CDR3 in DNA: TGTGCCACCAGTGACCCCGGGACAGGGTCCTATGGCTACACCTTC. Encoded protein: CATSDPGTGSYGYTF.

The V gene is TRBV27, the J gene TRBJ2-1; no clear D gene. Trimming took 5 bases from V and 0 from J, leaving 11 bases between them. Germline V CDR1 and CDR2: MNHEY, SMNVEV (reference sequence). CDR3 length: 15 amino acids. DNA of the CDR3: TGTGCCAGCAGTCCGACACCCAGCTCCTACAATGAGCAGTTCTTC. This gives the protein CASSPTPSSYNEQFF.

The gene calls are TRBV13 and TRBJ2-1, with D possibly TRBD2 on 6 matching bases. This CDR3 spans 14 amino acids. Germline V gene lookup returns CDR1 PRHDT and CDR2 FYEKMQ (reference sequence). V shed 0 bases and J shed 6 bases, with 9 bases lying between them. CDR3 protein: CASSLGRDFNEQFF. The DNA for the CDR3 is TGTGCCAGCAGCTTAGGTAGGGACTTCAATGAGCAGTTCTTC.

The chain employs TRBV6-5 and TRBJ1-5, with TRBD1 matching 7 bases. The V gene end was trimmed by 4 bases and the J gene end by 3 bases; junction bases not matched to a gene: 3. CDR1 is MNHEY, CDR2 SVGAGI, per germline. This CDR3 has 14 residues. CDR3 in DNA: TGTGCCAGCAGTTTCACAGGGGTCAATCAGCCCCAGCATTTT. It is translated as CASSFTGVNQPQHF.

In this sample, this clone turned up once. The CDR3 protein is CASRTGGQPQHF. The CDR3 nucleotides read TGTGCCAGCAGGACAGGGGGGCAGCCCCAGCATTTT. The gene calls are TRBV6-5 and TRBJ1-5, with 9 bases aligning to TRBD1. Losses at the gene ends were 6 bases for V and 7 bases for J; bases not matched to a gene: 1. The CDR3 covers 12 residues. The germline CDR1 and CDR2 sequences are MNHEY and SVGAGI.

V is TRBV5-6 and J is TRBJ2-1; no clear D gene. V was clipped by 0 bases and J by 10 bases, with 14 bases between them. This CDR3 comprises 14 residues. Germline V gene lookup returns CDR1 SGHDT and CDR2 YYEEEE. CDR3 DNA sequence: TGTGCCAGCAGCTTGGGACGGATACTGAGGGAGCAGTTCTTC. Its protein product is CASSLGRILREQFF. The whole variable domain, filled in from reference TRBV5-6 and TRBJ2-1, reads DAGVTQSPTHLIKTRGQQVTLRCSPKSGHDTVSWYQQALGQGPQFIFQYYEEEERQRGNFPDRFSGHQFPNYSSELNVNALLLGDSALYLCASSLGRILREQFFGPGTRLTVL.

This clone occurred a few times. The V call is TRBV5-1, the J call TRBJ2-7, with a tentative D call TRBD2 (5 bases). V lost 2 bases to trimming and J lost 2 bases, with 11 bases between them. From germline, CDR1 is SGHRS and CDR2 YFSETQ. The CDR3 runs 14 residues. The CDR3 spells CASSFDGGPYEQYF. The CDR3 DNA reads as TGCGCCAGCAGCTTTGACGGAGGACCCTACGAGCAGTACTTC.

The rearrangement joins TRBV4-1 to TRBJ1-2; TRBD1 might be the D (5 bases). CDR3 length: 18 residues. V was trimmed by 1 base and J by 6 bases, leaving 24 bases between them. Germline CDR1 MGHRA, CDR2 YSYEKL. CDR3 DNA sequence: TGCGCCAGCAGCCAAGGAAGGGCACGGGGACCGGGAGGGGATGGCTACACCTTC. Protein sequence: CASSQGRARGPGGDGYTF.

The J gene is TRBJ1-5, the V gene TRBV1. TRBV1 counts as a pseudogene. This CDR3 comprises 13 residues. The CDR3 here is CTESDAGNQPQHF. The CDR3 DNA reads as TGCACCGAATCCGATGCGGGCAATCAGCCCCAGCATTTT.

The genes are TRBV2 and TRBJ2-3, with D tentatively TRBD1 (5 bases). Between the trimmed V and J ends, which lost 5 bases and 0 bases, there was a span of 18 bases. This CDR3 has 17 amino acids. CDR1 is SNHLY and CDR2 is FYNNEI in the germline V gene. The CDR3, as DNA: TGTGCCAGCAGTAGACAGTCTCCTTTTCATAGCACAGATACGCAGTATTTT. Encoded protein: CASSRQSPFHSTDTQYF.

V and J are TRBV3-1 (or the pseudogene TRBV3-2) and TRBJ2-7, with 13 positions matching TRBD2. V was clipped by 4 bases and J by 5 bases; unmatched bases: 8. The CDR3 has 16 amino acids. Germline V lookup: CDR1 LGHDT, CDR2 YNNKEL (reference sequence). Here the CDR3 reads CASSPTTSGGRNEQYF. The CDR3 coding sequence is TGTGCCAGCAGCCCCACGACTAGCGGGGGGAGGAACGAGCAGTACTTC.

This clone was found once. V and J are TRBV11-3 and TRBJ2-3; 10 bases map to TRBD2. CDR1 and CDR2 from the germline V gene are SGHNT and YENEEA. This CDR3 contains 15 residues. The V gene end was trimmed by 5 bases and the J gene end by 1 base; junction bases not matched to a gene: 3. The DNA of the CDR3 is TGTGCCAGCAGCCCGGGGACTAGCGGCACAGATACGCAGTATTTT. It specifies CASSPGTSGTDTQYF.

This chain uses TRBV10-3 with TRBJ2-1; 8 bases map to TRBD2. The V segment lost 11 bases and the J segment 7 bases; nucleotides outside the gene matches: 13. Germline CDR1 is ENHRY and CDR2 is SYGVKD. This CDR3 has 14 residues. CDR3 residues: CAAEGTGGTNEQFF. The CDR3 bases are TGTGCCGCCGAGGGCACGGGGGGGACGAATGAGCAGTTCTTC.

This CDR3 reads CASSPRPARSNSPLHF. The CDR3 nucleotides read TGTGCCAGCAGCCCCCGACCGGCCCGGAGCAATTCACCCCTCCACTTT. The chain couples TRBV2 to TRBJ1-6, with unresolved D. CDR3 length equals 16 residues. Per the germline V gene, CDR1 is SNHLY and CDR2 is FYNNEI. The V end lost 6 bases, the J end lost 7 bases, and 19 bases lay between the germline ends.

J is TRBJ1-5 and V is TRBV2; D gene unclear. The CDR3 sequence is 13 residues long. V lost 5 bases and J 3 bases, leaving 8 bases between the germline ends. The germline CDR1 and CDR2 sequences are SNHLY and FYNNEI. CDR3 DNA sequence: TGTGCCAGCAGTAAGGACTTCAATCAGCCCCAGCATTTT. Translating gives CASSKDFNQPQHF.

The CDR3, as DNA: TGTGCCAGCAGCTTGGGGCCAGCGACATACGAGCAGTACTTC. Residues: CASSLGPATYEQYF. The chain carries TRBV13 and TRBJ2-7, with D possibly being TRBD1 (5 bases). This CDR3 contains 14 residues. V was cut by 3 bases and J by 4 bases, with 13 bases left in between. CDR1 and CDR2 (germline): PRHDT, FYEKMQ (reference sequence).

The CDR3 spells CATSGGGTGGPGELFF. The CDR3 DNA is TGTGCCACCAGCGGAGGGGGGACAGGGGGACCCGGGGAGCTGTTTTTT. J is TRBJ2-2 and V is TRBV15; 11 positions match TRBD1. The germline gives CDR1 LNHNV, CDR2 YYDKDF (reference sequence). V gave up 5 bases and J gave up 6 bases; unmatched junction bases: 8. This CDR3 has 16 residues.

The chain has TRBV30 and TRBJ1-5; no definite D call. Trimming left V 8 bases short and J 1 base short, with 15 bases between. This CDR3 contains 14 residues. Germline V gene sequence: CDR1 GTSNPN, CDR2 SVGIG (reference sequence). The CDR3 is CAHSGGRSNQPQHF. The CDR3 DNA reads TGTGCCCACAGCGGAGGGCGAAGCAATCAGCCCCAGCATTTT.

The chain employs TRBV3-1 (or the pseudogene TRBV3-2) and TRBJ2-3; D uncertain. Trimming removed 4 bases at V and 2 bases at J, with 13 bases between. The CDR3 runs to 15 residues. Looked up from germline, CDR1 is LGHDT and CDR2 is YNNKEL (reference sequence). The DNA for the CDR3 is TGTGCCAGCAGCCCCCCAAGCGCCAACACAGATACGCAGTATTTT. It codes for CASSPPSANTDTQYF.

The rearrangement uses TRBV6-1 and TRBJ2-1; 7 positions match TRBD2. J was trimmed by 8 bases and V by 3 bases; bases with no gene match: 10. CDR3 length: 15 amino acids. CDR1 is MNHNS and CDR2 is SASEGT in the germline V gene. The CDR3 is CASSDVGGVYDEQFF. In DNA, the CDR3 is TGTGCCAGCAGTGATGTGGGGGGGGTATACGATGAGCAGTTCTTC.

The chain combines TRBV2 with TRBJ2-7; 10 nucleotides match TRBD1. Germline values: CDR1 SNHLY, CDR2 FYNNEI. This CDR3 contains 14 residues. V lost 6 bases to trimming and J lost 5 bases; unmatched junction nucleotides: 7. CDR3 region: CASRPMTGGDEQYF. The CDR3 DNA reads TGTGCCAGCAGACCTATGACAGGGGGCGACGAGCAGTACTTC.

This rearrangement joins TRBV11-2 to TRBJ2-2, with TRBD1 identical over 12 bases. The CDR3 contains 17 residues. Germline loops: CDR1 SGHAT, CDR2 FQNNGV. The junction had 10 bases not matched to a gene; V was cut back by 6 bases and J by 5 bases. CDR3 loop: CASRNYRDRGQTGELFF. The CDR3 DNA is TGTGCCAGCAGAAACTACCGGGACAGGGGGCAGACCGGGGAGCTGTTTTTT. The full variable domain, rest sourced from reference TRBV11-2 and TRBJ2-2, is EAGVAQSPRYKIIEKRQSVAFWCNPISGHATLYWYQQILGQGPKLLIQFQNNGVVDDSQLPKDRFSAERLKGVDSTLKIQPAKLEDSAVYLCASRNYRDRGQTGELFFGEGSRLTVL.

The chain carries TRBV27 and TRBJ2-7; 8 positions agree with TRBD2. The CDR3 length is 15 residues. J gave up 4 bases and V 0 bases, and 5 bases lay outside the gene matches. Germline assignment: CDR1 MNHEY and CDR2 SMNVEV (reference sequence). The CDR3 DNA sequence: TGTGCCAGCAGTTTATCGGCGGGAGGCGGATACGAGCAGTACTTC. It encodes CASSLSAGGGYEQYF.

The rearrangement joins TRBV27 to TRBJ1-2; 8 bases agree with TRBD1. Trimming removed 3 bases from V and 6 bases from J; junction bases left unmatched: 9. The germline CDR1 and CDR2 sequences are MNHEY and SMNVEV (reference sequence). CDR3 size: 15 residues. The CDR3 coding sequence is TGTGCCAGCAGTTTCGCTGGACAGGGAAGAAATGGCTACACCTTC. Translating it yields CASSFAGQGRNGYTF.